The 21 T cell receptor beta chains below come from one sample, sequenced in a study of response to subunit inactivated influenza vaccine. TCRdb called the RT-PCR reads again in MiXCR, with one record for every CDR3 protein. The data contain some 550,000 distinct CDR3 sequences, under 25% of them singletons. A further study also used this sample, focusing on T cells expressing NK-cell markers. That source notes: UMI-tagged 5'RACE template switching yielded the TCR beta cDNA.

The sequenced sample was CD4+ T cells sorted from PBMCs, obtained roughly 13 days after vaccination. These receptors were obtained from a man over 45 who received an inactivated influenza vaccine.

In DNA, the CDR3 is TGTGCCAGCAGCCTTATCGACAGATATAATGGCTACACCTTC. This sequence encodes CASSLIDRYNGYTF. The chain uses TRBV5-4 and TRBJ1-2, with a possible D match to TRBD1 (5 bases). The germline V gene encodes CDR1 SGHNT and CDR2 YYREEE (reference sequence). This CDR3 has 14 residues. Trimming pared 4 bases from V and 6 bases from J, leaving 16 bases between.

This clonotype was picked up a small number of times. V gene TRBV5-6 combines with J gene TRBJ2-1, with 7 bases fitting TRBD2. Trimming at V came to 6 bases and at J to 0 bases, leaving 9 bases not matched to a gene. The CDR3 is made up of 16 amino acids. Germline-derived CDR1 and CDR2 are SGHDT and YYEEEE. CDR3 protein: CASIISGSSSYNEQFF. DNA of the CDR3: TGTGCCAGCATCATTAGCGGGTCAAGCTCCTACAATGAGCAGTTCTTC.

A few counts support this clonotype. This chain uses TRBV5-1 with TRBJ2-2, with TRBD2 identical over 9 bases. J gave up 4 bases and V 4 bases, and 8 bases lay outside the gene matches. Germline V CDR1 and CDR2: SGHRS, YFSETQ. CDR3 length: 16 amino acids. The CDR3 spells CASSPPTSGLTGELFF. The CDR3 DNA sequence: TGCGCCAGCAGCCCTCCGACTAGCGGCCTCACCGGGGAGCTGTTTTTT. Full variable domain (outside the CDR3, taken from reference TRBV5-1 and TRBJ2-2): KAGVTQTPRYLIKTRGQQVTLSCSPISGHRSVSWYQQTPGQGLQFLFEYFSETQRNKGNFPGRFSGRQFSNSRSEMNVSTLELGDSALYLCASSPPTSGLTGELFFGEGSRLTVL.

This clonotype was counted only a few times. J is TRBJ2-5 and V is TRBV18, with no clear D. In germline, CDR1 is KGHSH, CDR2 LQKENI. This CDR3 is 15 amino acids long. V was cut by 6 bases and J by 3 bases, with 17 bases left in between. The CDR3 nucleotides are TGTGCCAGCTCTCCTTCCGGGCCAGCGAAAGAGACCCAGTACTTC. It translates to CASSPSGPAKETQYF.

This chain links TRBV18 with TRBJ2-7; D is uncertain. With 2 bases removed from V and 9 bases from J, the gap between germline ends came to 11 bases. This CDR3 spans 12 amino acids. The V gene's germline CDR1 is KGHSH and CDR2 LQKENI. The CDR3 DNA is TGTGCCAGCTCACCATCGACCCGTTTGCAGTACTTC. Protein sequence: CASSPSTRLQYF.

The table lists this clonotype with a few counts. The CDR3 sequence: CASSLWEREGMETQYF. The CDR3 DNA reads TGTGCCAGCAGCTTATGGGAGCGGGAGGGAATGGAGACCCAGTACTTC. The V and J genes are TRBV5-6 and TRBJ2-5, with 10 bases aligning to TRBD2. The CDR3 consists of 16 residues. V was clipped by 2 bases and J by 5 bases; unmatched bases: 9. From germline, CDR1 is SGHDT and CDR2 YYEEEE.

This clonotype appeared a few times. V and J are TRBV10-2 and TRBJ1-5; TRBD1 is a possible D gene (6 bases). From germline, CDR1 is WSHSY and CDR2 SAAADI. Trimming left V 7 bases short and J 3 bases short, with 10 bases between. The CDR3 covers 13 residues. This chain's CDR3 is CASTRDINQPQHF. CDR3 sequence (DNA): TGCGCCAGCACTCGGGACATCAATCAGCCCCAGCATTTT.

The chain uses TRBV6-6 and TRBJ2-7; D perhaps matches TRBD1 (6 bases). This CDR3 is built from 12 residues. V was trimmed by 5 bases and J by 5 bases, leaving 10 bases between them. CDR1 is MNHNY and CDR2 is SVGAGI in the germline V gene (reference sequence). The CDR3: CASSLQGNEQYF. The CDR3, as DNA: TGTGCCAGCAGTCTTCAGGGGAACGAGCAGTACTTC.

As regards this clonotype: At one boundary the junction diverges from the germline segment, which might be a read error. The J gene is TRBJ1-2, the V gene TRBV30; TRBD1 is a possible D gene (6 bases). The CDR3 extends over 13 amino acids. The V gene's germline CDR1 is GTSNPN and CDR2 SVGIG (reference sequence). The CDR3 is CAWSVQQGYGYTF. The CDR3 nucleotides are TGTGCCTGGAGTGTACAACAGGGCTATGGGTACACCTTC.

The J gene is TRBJ2-5, the V gene TRBV7-2; 10 bases map to TRBD2. The CDR3 is 14 residues long. CDR1 SGHTA and CDR2 FQGNSA come from the germline V gene. With V trimmed by 5 bases and J by 5 bases, 5 bases remained unmatched. The CDR3 region has the DNA TGTGCCAGCAGCCAATCTAGCGGGGGTGAGACCCAGTACTTC. It is translated as CASSQSSGGETQYF.

The chain is built from TRBV5-1 and TRBJ1-2; no firm D call. The CDR3 length is 16 residues. The germline V gene encodes CDR1 SGHRS and CDR2 YFSETQ. Trimming shortened V by 0 bases and J by 0 bases, and 12 bases separated the two germline ends. The CDR3 reads CASSLEARRPNYGYTF. The CDR3 DNA follows: TGCGCCAGCAGCTTGGAGGCGAGGAGGCCTAACTATGGCTACACCTTC.

The chain employs TRBV6-2 or TRBV6-3 and TRBJ2-7; 11 nucleotides match TRBD1. Germline values: CDR1 MNHEY, CDR2 SVGEGT. This CDR3 is 13 amino acids long. V lost 5 bases, J lost 11 bases, and 8 bases stayed unmatched. The CDR3 reads CASSVRTGGDEYF. In nucleotides, the CDR3 is TGTGCCAGCAGTGTGCGGACAGGGGGCGACGAGTACTTC.

This clonotype was seen a handful of times. The CDR3 DNA sequence: TGTGCCAGCAGCTTAGGGGACAGGGACTACAATGAGCAGTTCTTC. Translation gives CASSLGDRDYNEQFF. The V and J genes are TRBV7-2 and TRBJ2-1; 9 bases match TRBD1. The trim removed 1 base at V and 3 bases at J, leaving 1 base unmatched. Germline assignment: CDR1 SGHTA and CDR2 FQGNSA. The CDR3 contains 15 residues. The full variable domain, rest sourced from reference TRBV7-2 and TRBJ2-1, is GAGVSQSPSNKVTEKGKDVELRCDPISGHTALYWYRQSLGQGLEFLIYFQGNSAPDKSGLPSDRFSAERTGGSVSTLTIQRTQQEDSAVYLCASSLGDRDYNEQFFGPGTRLTVL.

The chain employs TRBV5-1 and TRBJ2-5; 7 nucleotides align to TRBD1. The CDR3 is 13 residues long. Losses at the gene ends were 6 bases for V and 5 bases for J; bases not matched to a gene: 7. Germline values: CDR1 SGHRS, CDR2 YFSETQ. The CDR3 region has the DNA TGCGCCAGCACCACAGGGGAGAGGGAGACCCAGTACTTC. This codes for CASTTGERETQYF. The complete variable domain, with remaining parts taken from reference TRBV5-1 and TRBJ2-5, reads KAGVTQTPRYLIKTRGQQVTLSCSPISGHRSVSWYQQTPGQGLQFLFEYFSETQRNKGNFPGRFSGRQFSNSRSEMNVSTLELGDSALYLCASTTGERETQYFGPGTRLLVL.

The chain uses TRBV7-8 and TRBJ2-4; D is unclear. This CDR3 has 14 amino acids. Per the germline V gene, CDR1 is SGHVS and CDR2 is FQNEAQ. V was pared by 1 base and J by 9 bases, with 13 bases between. CDR3 sequence (DNA): TGTGCCAGCAGCTTAGAGGGCCCTCGAGGCATTCAGTACTTC. Translated: CASSLEGPRGIQYF.

V gene TRBV11-1 combines with J gene TRBJ2-2; 8 nucleotides align to TRBD2. The CDR3 has 17 residues. V was pared by 8 bases and J by 6 bases, with 17 bases of the junction left unmatched. The germline gives CDR1 SGHAT, CDR2 FQDESV (reference sequence). The CDR3: CASQRTSGRTRAGELFF. The CDR3, as DNA: TGTGCCAGCCAAAGAACTAGCGGCAGAACGCGGGCCGGGGAGCTGTTTTTT. Full variable domain (rest looked up from reference TRBV11-1 and TRBJ2-2): EAEVAQSPRYKITEKSQAVAFWCDPISGHATLYWYRQILGQGPELLVQFQDESVVDDSQLPKDRFSAERLKGVDSTLKIQPAELGDSAMYLCASQRTSGRTRAGELFFGEGSRLTVL.

This clonotype was recorded at least ten times. The rearrangement joins TRBV12-3 or TRBV12-4 to TRBJ2-7, with 8 nucleotides matching TRBD2. The CDR3 consists of 12 residues. J lost 6 bases, V lost 5 bases, and 3 bases had no gene match. In DNA form, the CDR3 reads TGTGCCAGCAGTGGACTAGCTGCCGAGCAGTACTTC. The encoded protein is CASSGLAAEQYF.

This clonotype was picked up a small number of times. This sequence joins TRBV5-1 and TRBJ1-2; perhaps TRBD1 as D (5 bases). CDR3 length: 16 amino acids. Per the germline V gene, CDR1 is SGHRS and CDR2 is YFSETQ. The V end was cut by 4 bases, the J end by 7 bases, with 23 bases between. In DNA form, the CDR3 reads TGCGCCAGCAGCGCAACTTGGGGGGAATTCCGTGGTGGCTACACCTTC. It encodes CASSATWGEFRGGYTF. The full variable domain, with the rest looked up from reference TRBV5-1 and TRBJ1-2, is KAGVTQTPRYLIKTRGQQVTLSCSPISGHRSVSWYQQTPGQGLQFLFEYFSETQRNKGNFPGRFSGRQFSNSRSEMNVSTLELGDSALYLCASSATWGEFRGGYTFGSGTRLTVV.

The rearrangement uses TRBV15 and TRBJ1-2, with D possibly being TRBD1 (6 bases). Between the trimmed V and J ends, which lost 5 bases and 2 bases, there was a span of 9 bases. The CDR3 has 13 residues. The V gene's germline CDR1 is LNHNV and CDR2 YYDKDF (reference sequence). The CDR3 region is CATSGGLNYGYTF. The CDR3 DNA sequence: TGTGCCACCAGCGGGGGGCTGAACTATGGCTACACCTTC.

CDR3 region: CASSPSGNTYNEQFF. CDR3 DNA sequence: TGCGCCAGCAGCCCTTCCGGGAATACTTACAATGAGCAGTTCTTC. V gene TRBV5-1 combines with J gene TRBJ2-1; D is possibly TRBD2 (5 bases). V gave up 4 bases and J gave up 4 bases, with 15 bases separating them. CDR3 length: 15 residues. Germline V gene lookup returns CDR1 SGHRS and CDR2 YFSETQ.

The V call is TRBV12-3 or TRBV12-4, the J call TRBJ2-2, with TRBD2 matching 10 bases. The V segment lost 4 bases and the J segment 0 bases; nucleotides outside the gene matches: 2. This CDR3 is built from 16 residues. The CDR3 sequence is CASSWTSGTNTGELFF. CDR3 DNA: TGTGCCAGCAGTTGGACTAGCGGTACGAACACCGGGGAGCTGTTTTTT.